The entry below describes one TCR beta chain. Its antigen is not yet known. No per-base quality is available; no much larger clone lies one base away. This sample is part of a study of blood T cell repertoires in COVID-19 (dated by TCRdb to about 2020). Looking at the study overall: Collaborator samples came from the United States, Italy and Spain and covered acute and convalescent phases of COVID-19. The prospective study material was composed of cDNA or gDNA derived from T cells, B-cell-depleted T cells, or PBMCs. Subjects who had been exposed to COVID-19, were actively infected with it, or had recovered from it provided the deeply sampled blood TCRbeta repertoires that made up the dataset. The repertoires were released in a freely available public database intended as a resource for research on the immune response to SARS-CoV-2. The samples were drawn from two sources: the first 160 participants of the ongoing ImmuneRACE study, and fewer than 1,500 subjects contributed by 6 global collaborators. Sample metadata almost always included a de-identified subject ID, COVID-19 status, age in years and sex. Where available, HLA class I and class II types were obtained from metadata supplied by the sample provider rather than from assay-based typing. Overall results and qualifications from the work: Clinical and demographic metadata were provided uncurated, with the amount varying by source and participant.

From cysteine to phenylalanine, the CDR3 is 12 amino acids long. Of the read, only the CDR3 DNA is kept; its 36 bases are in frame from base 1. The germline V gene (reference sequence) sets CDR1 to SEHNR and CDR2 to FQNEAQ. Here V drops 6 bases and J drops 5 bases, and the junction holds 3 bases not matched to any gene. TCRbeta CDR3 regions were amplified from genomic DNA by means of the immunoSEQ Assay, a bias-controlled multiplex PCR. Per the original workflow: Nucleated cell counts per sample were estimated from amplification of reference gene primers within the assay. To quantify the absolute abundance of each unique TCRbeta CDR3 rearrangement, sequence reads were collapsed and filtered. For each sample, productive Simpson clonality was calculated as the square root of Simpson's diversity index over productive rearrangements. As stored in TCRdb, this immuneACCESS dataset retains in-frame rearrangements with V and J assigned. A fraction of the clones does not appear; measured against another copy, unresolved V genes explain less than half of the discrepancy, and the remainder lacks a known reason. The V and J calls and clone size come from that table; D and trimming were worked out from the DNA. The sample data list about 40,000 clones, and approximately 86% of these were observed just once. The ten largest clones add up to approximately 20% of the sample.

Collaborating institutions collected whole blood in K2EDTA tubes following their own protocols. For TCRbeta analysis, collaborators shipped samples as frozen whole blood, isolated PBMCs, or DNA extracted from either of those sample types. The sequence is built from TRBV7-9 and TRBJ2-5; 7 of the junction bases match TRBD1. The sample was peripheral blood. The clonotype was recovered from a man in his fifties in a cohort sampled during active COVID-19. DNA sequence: TGTGCCAGCAGTATACAGGGGGAGACCCAGTACTTC. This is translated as CASSIQGETQYF.